Listed below are T cell receptor beta chains from one sample, sequenced in a study of T cell responses to AZD1222 COVID-19 vaccine. The protocol was immunoSEQ multiplex PCR, while the TCRdb copy is restricted to in-frame clones and leaves out a portion. The sample has about 150,000 clones, about 93% seen once. This specimen was peripheral blood, taken 28 days after the second AZD1222 dose. These receptors were collected from an adult who received the AZD1222 COVID-19 vaccine. Each CDR3 is given with its conserved first and last residue. The D gene is left open where the match is weak. A row's size may be missing; if present it is once, few, many or a size class.

abundance	v_gene	j_gene	d_gene	CDR3nt	CDR3aa
NA	TRBV19	TRBJ1-2	NA	TGTGCCAGTAGTATAATTGCCAGCCGTATCTATGGCTACACCTTC	CASSIIASRIYGYTF
NA	TRBV7-9	TRBJ1-1	NA	TGTGCCAGCAGCCAAACAGGCTTGAACACTGAAGCTTTCTTT	CASSQTGLNTEAFF
few	TRBV4-1	TRBJ1-1	TRBD1	TGCGCCAGCAGCCACCAGGAGGGGGGACAGGGGACGAACACTGAAGCTTTCTTT	CASSHQEGGQGTNTEAFF
NA	TRBV21-1	TRBJ1-5	NA	TGTGCCAGCAGTAAACTCCGGGACAGGGGCAATCAGCCCCAGCATTTT	CASSKLRDRGNQPQHF
NA	TRBV6-5	TRBJ1-3	NA	TGTGCCAGCAGAGATGGGGGATTATCTGGAAACACCATATATTTT	CASRDGGLSGNTIYF
NA	TRBV28	TRBJ1-4	NA	TGTGCCAGCAGTTTATCGGCCCTGGATGAAAAACTGTTTTTT	CASSLSALDEKLFF
NA	TRBV27	TRBJ2-7	NA	TGTGCCAGCAGTTTAGTGGCAGGGGGGTACGAGCAGTACTTC	CASSLVAGGYEQYF
NA	TRBV28	TRBJ1-1	NA	TGTGCCAGCGCGTACACAACTGAAGCTTTCTTT	CASAYTTEAFF
NA	TRBV7-9	TRBJ1-1	NA	TGTGCCAGCAGCCACAACCCGACAGGTGAGAACACTGAAGCTTTCTTT	CASSHNPTGENTEAFF
NA	TRBV11-2	TRBJ1-1	NA	TGTGCCAGCAGCTTAGCGGACGGGAACACTGAAGCTTTCTTT	CASSLADGNTEAFF
NA	TRBV10-3	TRBJ2-7	TRBD2	TGTGCCATCAGCGGGGGTGCGGGAGGGCCATTCCTCGGCTACGAGCAGTACTTC	CAISGGAGGPFLGYEQYF
NA	TRBV6-1	TRBJ1-2	TRBD1	TGTGCCAGCAGTGAAGCCCCGGGACAGGGGGGCTATGGCTACACCTTC	CASSEAPGQGGYGYTF
NA	TRBV5-1	TRBJ2-1	NA	TGCGCCAGCACCCGAAAGGGGACGGATTACAATGAGCAGTTCTTC	CASTRKGTDYNEQFF
NA	TRBV6-1	TRBJ2-1	NA	TGTGCCAGCAGTGAAGCTGTCGCGACTTCTGATCGGCAGTTCTTC	CASSEAVATSDRQFF
NA	TRBV18	TRBJ2-3	TRBD2	TGTGCCAGCTCTCTTGAGACTAGCGGTAGCAACACAGATACGCAGTATTTT	CASSLETSGSNTDTQYF
NA	TRBV19	TRBJ1-5	NA	TGTGCCAGTAGGGAGGTGGGCAATCAGCCCCAGCATTTT	CASREVGNQPQHF
NA	TRBV28	TRBJ1-4	NA	TGTGCCAGCAGTTTCGGGGGAGGGCTGTTTTTT	CASSFGGGLFF
NA	TRBV19	TRBJ2-1	TRBD2	TGTGCCAGTAGTATATATACTAGCGGGAGTTCCTACAATGAGCAGTTCTTC	CASSIYTSGSSYNEQFF
NA	TRBV6-1	TRBJ1-4	NA	TGTGCCAGCAGTGAGTCCGGTCATGAAAAACTGTTTTTT	CASSESGHEKLFF
NA	TRBV11-2	TRBJ1-2	NA	TGTGCCAGCAGCTTATTGGTAGGATCGAGCTATGGCTACACCTTC	CASSLLVGSSYGYTF
NA	TRBV18	TRBJ2-7	NA	TGTGCCAGCTCTCCAGCCGGCGTCGACTACGAGCAGTACTTC	CASSPAGVDYEQYF
NA	TRBV4-2	TRBJ2-3	TRBD2	TGTGCCAGCGGCATTGGGGGGGGTTCCACAGATACGCAGTATTTT	CASGIGGGSTDTQYF
NA	TRBV7-9	TRBJ1-2	TRBD1	TGTGCCAGCAGCCTCTCCGGGACAGGGAACAGGGGCTACACCTTC	CASSLSGTGNRGYTF